This TCR beta chain was observed in a study of technical replicates of blood from a few donors. The CDR3 totals 16 residues. Per the germline V gene, CDR1 is MNHNY and CDR2 is SVGAGI (reference sequence). The trim removed 7 bases at V and 7 bases at J, leaving 13 bases unmatched. Profiled with immunoSEQ multiplex PCR; TCRdb holds only in-frame clones, not every one. The sample has approximately 58,000 clones, about 82% seen once. V usage is TRBV6-6 and J usage is TRBJ1-2; 12 bases line up with TRBD1. The source is a human donor in good health. Some clones in this sample may be carry-over from other donors' samples. The specimen was PBMCs. The CDR3 loop reads CASNLGPSGQGAGYTF. CDR3 DNA: TGTGCCAGCAACCTAGGCCCGTCGGGACAGGGGGCTGGCTACACCTTC.